These 9 T cell receptor beta chains were all obtained from the same sample, sequenced in a study of naive and memory T cell subsets. Study-wide points: A few larger clonotypes appeared in naive repertoires, especially CD8, possibly memory cells re-expressing CD45RA.

An equimolar mix of two oligonucleotides served as the beta constant-region primer for TRBC1 and TRBC2. Ligated cDNA was amplified by four rounds of PCR with nested alpha and beta constant-region primers and SP2. TCRdb re-called the UMI-ligation and nested PCR reads through MiXCR, storing one row per CDR3 protein. The data hold 150,000 or so distinct CDR3 sequences, with approximately 22% observed a single time. Their specific antigens are unknown. The sequencing input was naive CD4+ T cells from blood. These TCRs come from a human donor in good health.

This clonotype was recorded many times. This chain joins TRBV19 and TRBJ2-5; 12 nucleotides align to TRBD2. The V gene end was trimmed by 5 bases and the J gene end by 4 bases; junction bases not matched to a gene: 5. The CDR3 sequence is 15 residues long. Germline CDR1 LNHDA, CDR2 SQIVND (reference sequence). CDR3: CASSGLAGSRETQYF. Written as DNA, the CDR3 is TGTGCCAGTAGTGGACTAGCGGGGTCTCGAGAGACCCAGTACTTC.

This clonotype occurred a few times. This sequence joins TRBV28 and TRBJ2-7; D gene ambiguous. This CDR3 has 12 amino acids. The ends were cut back, 5 bases at V and 4 bases at J, with 9 bases in the middle. The V gene's germline CDR1 is MDHEN and CDR2 SYDVKM. CDR3 in amino acids: CASSAASYEQYF. The CDR3 region has the DNA TGTGCCAGCAGTGCCGCCAGTTACGAGCAGTACTTC.

This rearrangement joins TRBV28 to TRBJ2-1, with D uncertain. V gave up 5 bases and J gave up 7 bases, with 9 bases separating them. Germline CDR1 MDHEN, CDR2 SYDVKM. This CDR3 is 12 amino acids long. DNA of the CDR3: TGTGCCAGCAGTCCCCTCCCGAATGAGCAGTTCTTC. It specifies CASSPLPNEQFF.

This clonotype was counted a few times. The rearrangement joins TRBV24-1 to TRBJ2-6, with unresolved D. CDR3 length equals 15 residues. Looked up from germline, CDR1 is KGHDR and CDR2 is SFDVKD. Trimming took 2 bases from V and 0 from J, leaving 4 bases between them. The CDR3 DNA reads as TGTGCCACCAGTGATTCGGTCTCTGGGGCCAACGTCCTGACTTTC. Translation: CATSDSVSGANVLTF.

V gene TRBV6-5 combines with J gene TRBJ2-2, with 7 bases fitting TRBD2. Per the germline V gene, CDR1 is MNHEY and CDR2 is SVGAGI. Losses at the gene ends were 5 bases for V and 5 bases for J; bases not matched to a gene: 2. The CDR3 is 13 residues long. The CDR3 region has the DNA TGTGCCAGCAGTAGGGGACTAACCGGGGAGCTGTTTTTT. It yields the protein CASSRGLTGELFF.

CDR3 sequence reads: CSARSGSGNTIYF. CDR3 coding DNA: TGCAGTGCTAGGTCAGGGTCAGGAAACACCATATATTTT. The J gene is TRBJ1-3, the V gene TRBV20-1, with a tentative D call TRBD1 (5 bases). The CDR3 has 13 residues. V was clipped by 3 bases and J by 4 bases, with 10 bases between them. Germline V CDR1 and CDR2: DFQATT, SNEGSKA (reference sequence).

In its sample, this clonotype was seen a few times. V gene TRBV15 combines with J gene TRBJ2-3; TRBD2 matches 8 bases. Germline CDR1 reads LNHNV; CDR2 reads YYDKDF (reference sequence). The CDR3 has 17 amino acids. J lost 3 bases, V lost 0 bases, and 8 bases had no gene match. Here the CDR3 DNA reads TGTGCCACCAGCAGAGAGCCTAGCGGGTTCAGGACAGATACGCAGTATTTT. As protein: CATSREPSGFRTDTQYF.

This clonotype showed up just a few times. This rearrangement joins TRBV6-2 or TRBV6-3 to TRBJ2-7; possibly TRBD1 for D (6 bases). Trimming removed 7 bases at V and 1 base at J, with 17 bases between. Per germline, CDR1 MNHEY and CDR2 SVGEGT. This CDR3 has 15 amino acids. Here the CDR3 reads CASNEVARGSYEQYF. The CDR3 DNA follows: TGTGCCAGCAACGAGGTGGCTAGGGGGTCCTACGAGCAGTACTTC.

The V and J genes are TRBV18 and TRBJ2-7; D call uncertain. The CDR3 is made up of 15 amino acids. Germline CDR1 is KGHSH and CDR2 is LQKENI. V gave up 6 bases and J gave up 3 bases, with 18 bases separating them. CDR3 coding DNA: TGTGCCAGCTCCCCTTCCCTTGGGTCAGGCTACGAGCAGTACTTC. This gives the protein CASSPSLGSGYEQYF.